This TCR beta chain was recorded in a study of T cell repertoires in cytomegalovirus infection. About the study: Public TCR beta signatures indicated both CMV infection and matching HLA type. Whole-study findings and limits: The cumulative frequency of public TCR beta families identified carriers of CMV plus the relevant HLA.

Ten or more counts support this clonotype. Its antigen is unknown. There are 14 residues in the CDR3. Per the germline V gene, CDR1 is SGHTA and CDR2 is FQGNSA. V shed 5 bases, J shed 3 bases, and the junction held 5 bases outside the gene matches. In TCRdb, the reads were re-called with MiXCR into one record per CDR3 protein. The sample records fewer than 1,000,000 distinct CDR3 sequences, under 40% being singletons. This TCR was sampled from a human donor in good health (CMV status not recorded). Some clones in this sample may be carry-over from other donors' samples. The material sequenced was cultured CD8+ T cells from PBMCs, taken from culture after CMV antigen stimulation. J is TRBJ1-1 and V is TRBV7-2; TRBD1 agrees at 8 bases. The CDR3 reads CASSLPTGDTEAFF. Written as DNA, the CDR3 is TGTGCCAGCAGCCTCCCGACAGGGGACACTGAAGCTTTCTTT.